This TCR beta chain originates from a study of blood T cell repertoires in COVID-19. Study context: The United States, Italy and Spain were the sources of the acute and convalescent COVID-19 samples. Sample material is recorded as cDNA or gDNA derived from T cells, B-cell-depleted T cells, or PBMCs.

Original analysis: Estimation of nucleated cell counts was performed using reference gene primer amplification. This table comes from immunoSEQ multiplex PCR, and its TCRdb copy is limited to in-frame clones, with some not included. The D gene and trimming were derived from the DNA, and the V and J assignments and clone size from that table. The table includes around 12,000 clones, roughly 90% detected once. Per germline, CDR1 LGHDT and CDR2 YNNKEL (reference sequence). This CDR3 is built from 17 residues. Trimming left V 0 bases short and J 4 bases short, with 19 bases between. This receptor was taken from a human donor in a cohort sampled during active COVID-19. This rearrangement joins TRBV3-1 (or the pseudogene TRBV3-2) to TRBJ2-7; TRBD2 might be the D (5 bases). Specimen: peripheral blood. CDR3: CASSQERGKRRSYEQYF. CDR3 nucleotide sequence: TGTGCCAGCAGCCAAGAACGAGGGAAGCGACGCTCGTACGAGCAGTACTTC.